This TCR beta chain was retrieved from a study of OX40 agonist ivuxolimab in advanced cancers. Overall study results and limits: With doses of 0.1 to 3.0 mg/kg, CD4+ and CD8+ blood T cells had undergone clonal expansion by week 6.

With respect to this clone: What it recognizes is unknown.

This CDR3 comprises 16 residues. Trimming shortened V by 0 bases and J by 0 bases, and 10 bases separated the two germline ends. Germline lookup yields CDR1 LNHNV and CDR2 YYDKDF (reference sequence). Blood draws occurred at baseline, cycle 4 day 1, and cycle 7 day 1. Here immunoSEQ multiplex PCR was the method, and the copy in TCRdb shows in-frame clones only, minus some. The table includes 70,000 to 80,000 clones, 70% to 90% detected once. This TCR was recovered from an adult with an advanced solid tumor such as melanoma, head and neck, liver or kidney cancer. This chain links TRBV15 with TRBJ2-3; D possibly corresponds to TRBD2 (5 bases). The sequences come from CD4+ or CD8+ T cells sorted from blood, collected in a trial of the OX40 agonist ivuxolimab. The CDR3 spells CATSRELWTSTDTQYF. CDR3 DNA: TGTGCCACCAGCAGAGAACTTTGGACTAGCACAGATACGCAGTATTTT.